Listed here are 7 T cell receptor beta chains from one sample, sequenced in a study of molecular identifiers for immune sequencing clone quantification. From the PCR reads, TCRdb called clonotypes with MiXCR, one entry per CDR3 protein. The sample consists of about half a million distinct CDR3 sequences, over 20% of them appearing once. Sequenced sample: naive CD8+ T cells from blood, with Jurkat cell RNA spiked in. The subset here: FACS-sorted CD8+CD4-CCR7+CD45RA+ naive T cells. These receptors all come from a human donor in good health. Some libraries in this study had Jurkat cell RNA spiked in.

This clonotype was counted at least ten times. The genes are TRBV7-9 and TRBJ2-7, with D hard to call. This CDR3 has 13 residues. Trimming removed 6 bases from V and 0 bases from J, with 9 bases in between. In germline, CDR1 is SEHNR, CDR2 FQNEAQ (reference sequence). CDR3 region: CASRSRSSYEQYF. As DNA, the CDR3 is TGTGCCAGCAGATCCAGGAGCTCCTACGAGCAGTACTTC.

This chain joins TRBV13 and TRBJ2-4; a weak D match, TRBD2 (6 bases). CDR3 size: 17 residues. CDR1 and CDR2 (germline): PRHDT, FYEKMQ (reference sequence). V lost 3 bases and J 9 bases, leaving 24 bases between the germline ends. This CDR3 is CASSFTPGEADHSIQYF. CDR3 sequence (DNA): TGTGCCAGCAGCTTTACCCCGGGGGAAGCCGATCACAGCATTCAGTACTTC.

In the case of this clonotype: A much more abundant neighbour one base away suggests this may be a read error. This CDR3 is CATRSTTGGGANYGYTF. CDR3 DNA: TGTGCCACCCGCTCCACCACGGGAGGTGGGGCCAACTATGGCTACACCTTC. The chain employs TRBV28 and TRBJ1-2, with D possibly TRBD1 on 5 matching bases. Trimming pared 10 bases from V and 2 bases from J, leaving 26 bases between. CDR1 and CDR2 (germline): MDHEN, SYDVKM. The CDR3 length is 17 residues.

Worth noting for this clonotype: A read error is possible here, since a much larger clone lies one base away. The rearrangement uses TRBV4-1 and TRBJ1-5; 7 positions agree with TRBD2. The DNA end is a closer match to TRBJ2-3, so the J assignment may be wrong. CDR3 length equals 15 residues. Germline V CDR1 and CDR2: MGHRA, YSYEKL. The CDR3 coding sequence is TGCGCCAGCAGCCCGGGACTAAGTAGCAATCAGCCCCAGTATTTT. Its protein product is CASSPGLSSNQPQYF.

This clonotype was observed at least ten times. This chain joins TRBV7-9 and TRBJ2-6; D unclear. From germline, CDR1 is SEHNR and CDR2 FQNEAQ (reference sequence). The germline V and J ends were trimmed by 5 bases and 6 bases, with 5 bases remaining between them. The CDR3 is 12 residues long. The CDR3 sequence: CASSPSANVLTF. The CDR3 coding sequence is TGTGCCAGCAGCCCATCGGCCAACGTCCTGACTTTC.

This clonotype has ten or more counts. The chain uses TRBV7-2 and TRBJ1-1, with TRBD1 matching 10 bases. The junction had 7 bases not matched to a gene; V was cut back by 2 bases and J by 4 bases. CDR1 and CDR2 (germline): SGHTA, FQGNSA. CDR3 length: 16 residues. The CDR3 protein is CASSLMLGQGITEAFF. DNA of the CDR3: TGTGCCAGCAGCTTAATGTTGGGACAGGGGATCACTGAAGCTTTCTTT.

This clonotype was detected a few times. The V gene is TRBV12-3 or TRBV12-4, the J gene TRBJ1-2; 7 bases line up with TRBD1. The CDR3 totals 17 residues. V lost 1 base and J lost 7; bases outside the gene matches: 15. The CDR3 DNA sequence: TGTGCCAGCAGTTTAGGACAGGGCCCCGCTTTGGTAGGTGGCTACACCTTC. Its protein product is CASSLGQGPALVGGYTF.